This TCR beta chain was sequenced during a study of OX40 agonist ivuxolimab in advanced cancers. Study information: Patients assigned to dose escalation were diagnosed with hepatocellular carcinoma, melanoma, renal cell or head and neck cancer. Earlier treatment with anti-PD-1, anti-PD-L1 or anti-CTLA-4 was permitted, and roughly 40% had received some.

Comment on this clone: What it binds is unknown.

CDR3 length: 16 amino acids. Clones were read by immunoSEQ multiplex PCR, and TCRdb kept only the in-frame ones, dropping some. The table lists tens of thousands of clones, around 80% of them singletons, with approximately 2.8% in the top ten. Overall study findings and caveats: CD4+ and CD8+ blood T cells expanded clonally by week 6 at 0.1 to 3.0 mg/kg.

V is TRBV12-2 and J is TRBJ2-1; the table calls TRBD1, which could not be checked here. TRBV12-2 is a known pseudogene. The sequence derives from an adult with an advanced solid tumor such as melanoma, head and neck, liver or kidney cancer. The input for sequencing was CD4+ or CD8+ T cells sorted from blood, taken in a trial of the OX40 agonist ivuxolimab. Written as DNA, the CDR3 is TGTGCAAGTCGCTTAGGTTGGGACAGCTCCTACAATGAGCAGTTCTTC. Encoded protein: CASRLGWDSSYNEQFF.